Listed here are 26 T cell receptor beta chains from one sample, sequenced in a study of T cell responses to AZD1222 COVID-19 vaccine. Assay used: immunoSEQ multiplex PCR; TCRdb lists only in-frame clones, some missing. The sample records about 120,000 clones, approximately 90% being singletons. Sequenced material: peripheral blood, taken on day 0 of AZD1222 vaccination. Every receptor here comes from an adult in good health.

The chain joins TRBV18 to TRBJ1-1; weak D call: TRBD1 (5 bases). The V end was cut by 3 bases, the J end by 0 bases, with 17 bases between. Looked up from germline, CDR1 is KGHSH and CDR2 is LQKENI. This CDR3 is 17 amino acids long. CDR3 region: CASSPRGPGALNTEAFF. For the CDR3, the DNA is TGTGCCAGCTCACCGAGGGGTCCCGGCGCCCTGAACACTGAAGCTTTCTTT.

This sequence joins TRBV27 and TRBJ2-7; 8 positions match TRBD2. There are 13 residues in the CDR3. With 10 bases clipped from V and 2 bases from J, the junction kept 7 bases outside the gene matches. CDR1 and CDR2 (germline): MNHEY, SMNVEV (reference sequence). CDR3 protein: CANERESAYEQYF. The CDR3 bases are TGTGCCAACGAGCGGGAGAGCGCCTACGAGCAGTACTTC.

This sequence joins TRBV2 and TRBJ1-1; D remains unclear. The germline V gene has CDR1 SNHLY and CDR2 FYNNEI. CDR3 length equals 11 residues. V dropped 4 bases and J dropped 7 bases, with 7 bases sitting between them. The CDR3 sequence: CASSVSGEAFF. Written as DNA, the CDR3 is TGTGCCAGCAGTGTTTCAGGTGAAGCTTTCTTT.

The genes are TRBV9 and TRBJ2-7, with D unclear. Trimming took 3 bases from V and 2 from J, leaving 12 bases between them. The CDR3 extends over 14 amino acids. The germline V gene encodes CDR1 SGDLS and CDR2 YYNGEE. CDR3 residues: CASSGGRTAYEQYF. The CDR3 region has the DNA TGTGCCAGCAGCGGAGGACGTACGGCCTACGAGCAGTACTTC.

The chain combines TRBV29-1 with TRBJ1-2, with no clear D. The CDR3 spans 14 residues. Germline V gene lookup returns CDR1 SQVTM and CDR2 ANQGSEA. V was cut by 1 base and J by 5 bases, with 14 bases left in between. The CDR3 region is CSVEVGPERYGYTF. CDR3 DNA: TGCAGCGTTGAAGTCGGACCCGAGCGATATGGCTACACCTTC.

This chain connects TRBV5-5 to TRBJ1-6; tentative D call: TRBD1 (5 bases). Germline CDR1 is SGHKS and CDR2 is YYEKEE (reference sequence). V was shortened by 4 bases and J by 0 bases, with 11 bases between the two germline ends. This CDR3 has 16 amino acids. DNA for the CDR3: TGTGCCAGCAGCCTCCGGGGGAGCTCCTATAATTCACCCCTCCACTTT. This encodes CASSLRGSSYNSPLHF.

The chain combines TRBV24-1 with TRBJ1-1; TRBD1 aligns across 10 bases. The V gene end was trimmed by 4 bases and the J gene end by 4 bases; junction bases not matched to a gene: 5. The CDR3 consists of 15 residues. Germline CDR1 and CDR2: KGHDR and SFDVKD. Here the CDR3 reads CATSDPGQGGTEAFF. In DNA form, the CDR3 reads TGTGCCACCAGTGACCCCGGACAGGGGGGCACTGAAGCTTTCTTT.

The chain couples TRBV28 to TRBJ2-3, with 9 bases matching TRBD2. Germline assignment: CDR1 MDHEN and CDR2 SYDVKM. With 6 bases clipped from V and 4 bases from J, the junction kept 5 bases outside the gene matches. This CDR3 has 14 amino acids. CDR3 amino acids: CASRAGGRADTQYF. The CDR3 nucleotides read TGTGCCAGCAGGGCGGGAGGGCGAGCAGATACGCAGTATTTT.

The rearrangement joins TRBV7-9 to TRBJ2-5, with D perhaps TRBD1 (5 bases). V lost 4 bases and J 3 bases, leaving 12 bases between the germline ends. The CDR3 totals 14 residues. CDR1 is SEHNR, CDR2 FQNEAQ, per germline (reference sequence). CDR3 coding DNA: TGTGCCAGCAGCTCTGCTCCGGACAAAGAGACCCAGTACTTC. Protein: CASSSAPDKETQYF. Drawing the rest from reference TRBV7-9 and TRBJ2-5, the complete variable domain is DTGVSQNPRHKITKRGQNVTFRCDPISEHNRLYWYRQTLGQGPEFLTYFQNEAQLEKSRLLSDRFSAERPKGSFSTLEIQRTEQGDSAMYLCASSSAPDKETQYFGPGTRLLVL.

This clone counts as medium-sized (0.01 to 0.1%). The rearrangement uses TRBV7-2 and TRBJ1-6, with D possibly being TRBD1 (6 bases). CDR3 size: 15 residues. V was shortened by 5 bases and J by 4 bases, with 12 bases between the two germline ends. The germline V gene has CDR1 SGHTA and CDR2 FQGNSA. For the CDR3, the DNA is TGTGCCAGCAGCCCCGCGGGACAATATAATTCACCCCTCCACTTT. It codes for CASSPAGQYNSPLHF. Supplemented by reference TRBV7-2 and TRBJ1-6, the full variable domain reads GAGVSQSPSNKVTEKGKDVELRCDPISGHTALYWYRQSLGQGLEFLIYFQGNSAPDKSGLPSDRFSAERTGGSVSTLTIQRTQQEDSAVYLCASSPAGQYNSPLHFGNGTRLTVT.

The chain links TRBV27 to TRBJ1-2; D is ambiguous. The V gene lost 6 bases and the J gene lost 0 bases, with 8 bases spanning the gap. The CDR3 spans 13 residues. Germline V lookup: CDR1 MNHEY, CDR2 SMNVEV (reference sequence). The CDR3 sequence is CASSPGSNYGYTF. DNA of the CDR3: TGTGCCAGCAGCCCAGGATCTAACTATGGCTACACCTTC.

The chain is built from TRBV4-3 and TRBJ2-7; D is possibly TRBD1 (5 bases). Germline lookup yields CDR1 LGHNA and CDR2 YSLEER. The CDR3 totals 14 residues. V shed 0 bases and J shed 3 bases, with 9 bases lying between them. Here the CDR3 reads CASSQDDRNYEQYF. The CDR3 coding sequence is TGCGCCAGCAGCCAAGACGACAGAAACTACGAGCAGTACTTC.

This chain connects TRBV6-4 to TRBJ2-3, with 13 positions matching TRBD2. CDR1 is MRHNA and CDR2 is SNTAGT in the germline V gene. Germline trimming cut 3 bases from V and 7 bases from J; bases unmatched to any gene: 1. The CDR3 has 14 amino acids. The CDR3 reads CASSETSGRYTQYF. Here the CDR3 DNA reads TGTGCCAGCAGTGAGACTAGCGGGAGGTATACGCAGTATTTT.

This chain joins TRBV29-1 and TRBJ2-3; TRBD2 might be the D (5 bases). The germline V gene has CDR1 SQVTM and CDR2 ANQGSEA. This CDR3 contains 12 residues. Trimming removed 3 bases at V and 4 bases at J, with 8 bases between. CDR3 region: CSVDEGPDTQYF. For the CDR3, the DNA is TGCAGCGTTGATGAGGGCCCAGATACGCAGTATTTT.

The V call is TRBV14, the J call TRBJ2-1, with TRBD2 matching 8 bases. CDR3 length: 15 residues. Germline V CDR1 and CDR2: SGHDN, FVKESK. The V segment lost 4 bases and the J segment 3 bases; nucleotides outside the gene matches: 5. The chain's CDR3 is CASSPGAGGYNEQFF. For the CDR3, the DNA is TGTGCCAGCAGCCCCGGGGCGGGGGGCTACAATGAGCAGTTCTTC. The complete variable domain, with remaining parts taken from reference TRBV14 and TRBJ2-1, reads EAGVTQFPSHSVIEKGQTVTLRCDPISGHDNLYWYRRVMGKEIKFLLHFVKESKQDESGMPNNRFLAERTGGTYSTLKVQPAELEDSGVYFCASSPGAGGYNEQFFGPGTRLTVL.

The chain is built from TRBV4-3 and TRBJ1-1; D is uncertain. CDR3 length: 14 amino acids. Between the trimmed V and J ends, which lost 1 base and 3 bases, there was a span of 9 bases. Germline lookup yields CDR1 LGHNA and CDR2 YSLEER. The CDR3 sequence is CASSQAALDTEAFF. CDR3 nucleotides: TGCGCCAGCAGCCAAGCGGCCCTTGACACTGAAGCTTTCTTT.

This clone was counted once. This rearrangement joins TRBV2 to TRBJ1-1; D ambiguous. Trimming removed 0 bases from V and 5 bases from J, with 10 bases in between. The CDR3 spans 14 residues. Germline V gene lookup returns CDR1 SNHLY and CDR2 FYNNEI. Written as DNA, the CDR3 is TGTGCCAGCAGTGAAGCTAGGAAGAGGACTGAAGCTTTCTTT. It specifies CASSEARKRTEAFF.

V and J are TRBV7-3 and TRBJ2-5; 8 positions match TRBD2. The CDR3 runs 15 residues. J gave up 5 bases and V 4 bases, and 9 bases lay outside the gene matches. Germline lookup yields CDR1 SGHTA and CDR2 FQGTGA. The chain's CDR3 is CASSSAGGTGETQYF. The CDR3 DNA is TGTGCCAGCAGCTCGGCGGGGGGCACGGGCGAGACCCAGTACTTC.

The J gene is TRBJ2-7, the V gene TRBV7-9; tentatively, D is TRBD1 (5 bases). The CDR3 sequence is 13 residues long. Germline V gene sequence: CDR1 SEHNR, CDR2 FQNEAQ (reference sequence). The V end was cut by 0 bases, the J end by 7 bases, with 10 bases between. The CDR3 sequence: CASSLAGAREQYF. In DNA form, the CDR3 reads TGTGCCAGCAGCTTAGCAGGGGCGAGGGAGCAGTACTTC.

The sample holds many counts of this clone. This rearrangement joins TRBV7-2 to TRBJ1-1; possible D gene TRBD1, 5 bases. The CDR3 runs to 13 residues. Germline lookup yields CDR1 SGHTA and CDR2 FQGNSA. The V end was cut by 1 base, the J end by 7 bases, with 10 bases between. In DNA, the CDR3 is TGTGCCAGCAGCTTAGACCGGGGCGGTGAAGCTTTCTTT. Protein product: CASSLDRGGEAFF.

This CDR3 is CASSFKGGTGELFF. CDR3 DNA sequence: TGTGCCAGCTCTTTCAAGGGAGGAACCGGGGAGCTGTTTTTT. This chain links TRBV18 with TRBJ2-2; D may be TRBD2 (6 bases). Germline values: CDR1 KGHSH, CDR2 LQKENI. This CDR3 region has 14 residues. Deletions cut 6 bases from V and 5 bases from J, with 13 bases between. The whole variable domain, filled in from reference TRBV18 and TRBJ2-2, reads NAGVMQNPRHLVRRRGQEARLRCSPMKGHSHVYWYRQLPEEGLKFMVYLQKENIIDESGMPKERFSAEFPKEGPSILRIQQVVRGDSAAYFCASSFKGGTGELFFGEGSRLTVL.

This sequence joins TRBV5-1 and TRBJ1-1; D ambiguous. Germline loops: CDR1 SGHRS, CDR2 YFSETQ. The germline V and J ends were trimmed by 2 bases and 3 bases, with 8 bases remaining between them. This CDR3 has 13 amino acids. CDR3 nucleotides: TGCGCCAGCAGCTTCGGAGCTGACACTGAAGCTTTCTTT. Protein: CASSFGADTEAFF.

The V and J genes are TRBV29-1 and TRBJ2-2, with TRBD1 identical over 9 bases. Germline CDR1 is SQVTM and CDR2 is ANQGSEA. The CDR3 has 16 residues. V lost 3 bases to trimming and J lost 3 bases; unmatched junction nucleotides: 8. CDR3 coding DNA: TGCAGCGTTGATCGGGTTGGGACAGGGTACACCGGGGAGCTGTTTTTT. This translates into CSVDRVGTGYTGELFF.

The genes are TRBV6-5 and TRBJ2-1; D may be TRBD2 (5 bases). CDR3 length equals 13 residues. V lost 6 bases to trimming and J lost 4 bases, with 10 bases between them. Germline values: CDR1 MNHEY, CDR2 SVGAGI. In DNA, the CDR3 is TGTGCCAGCAGACTTCGGGGTTACAATGAGCAGTTCTTC. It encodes CASRLRGYNEQFF.

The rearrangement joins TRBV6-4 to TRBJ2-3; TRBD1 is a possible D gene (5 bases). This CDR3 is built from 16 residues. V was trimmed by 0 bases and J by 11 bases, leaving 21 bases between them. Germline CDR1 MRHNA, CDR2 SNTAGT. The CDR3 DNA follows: TGTGCCAGCAGTGACTCTCCAGGGAAGGGATACGCTGGGCAGTATTTT. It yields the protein CASSDSPGKGYAGQYF.

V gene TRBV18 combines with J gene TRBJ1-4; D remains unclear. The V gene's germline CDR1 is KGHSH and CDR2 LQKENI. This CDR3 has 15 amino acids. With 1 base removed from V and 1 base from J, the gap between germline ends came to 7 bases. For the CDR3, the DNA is TGTGCCAGCTCACCACAGGGTCTAACTAATGAAAAACTGTTTTTT. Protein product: CASSPQGLTNEKLFF.